Included here is one T cell receptor (beta chain) sequence, with context. The antigen is not known. CDR3 length: 15 amino acids. V lost 1 base and J lost 3, with 12 bases in between. Germline V lookup: CDR1 KGHDR, CDR2 SFDVKD. The sequenced target, TCR beta, came from blood CD8+ and CD4+ T cells. CD8+ and CD4+ T cells were negatively isolated; TEMRA cells were FACS-enriched. An input of 0.5 to 1 ug of RNA was subjected to reverse transcription using random hexamers. TCR beta CDR3 was amplified by immunoSEQ multiplex PCR. This amplification extended across 54 Vbeta and 13 Jbeta segments. In TCRdb, the immunoSEQ multiplex PCR reads were re-called with MiXCR into one record per CDR3 protein. The table includes about 200,000 distinct CDR3 sequences, approximately 95% detected once. These data belong to a study of CD8 T cells in Susac syndrome. Study-level results: The study conceded that relatively few individuals underwent its TCR sequencing and HLA analysis.

Sequencing was done on a sample of CD4+ T cells from PBMCs. The receptor's source is a human donor in good health. The chain couples TRBV24-1 to TRBJ2-7, with D perhaps TRBD1 (5 bases). CDR3 sequence: CATSDFVQVRYEQYV. As DNA, the CDR3 is TGTGCCACCAGTGATTTCGTACAGGTCCGCTACGAGCAGTACGTC.